The 16 T cell receptor beta chains presented below share a single source sample, sequenced in a study of blood T cell repertoires in COVID-19. The protocol was immunoSEQ multiplex PCR, while the TCRdb copy is restricted to in-frame clones and leaves out a portion. Here the sample spans hundreds of thousands of clones, about 89% being singletons. Material: peripheral blood. These receptors all come from a woman in her thirties with COVID-19, enrolled during active disease.

The V call is TRBV27, the J call TRBJ2-3; 10 positions agree with TRBD2. The V segment lost 10 bases and the J segment 2 bases; nucleotides outside the gene matches: 12. Germline CDR1 and CDR2: MNHEY and SMNVEV (reference sequence). The CDR3 contains 16 residues. Here the CDR3 reads CATSPLAGIFTDTQYF. The DNA of the CDR3 is TGTGCCACCTCCCCACTAGCGGGGATATTCACAGATACGCAGTATTTT.

This chain joins TRBV7-9 and TRBJ1-3, with D perhaps TRBD1 (6 bases). The CDR3 sequence is 15 residues long. Between the trimmed V and J ends, which lost 1 base and 8 bases, there was a span of 15 bases. Germline assignment: CDR1 SEHNR and CDR2 FQNEAQ (reference sequence). CDR3 amino acids: CASSLVVRGSDTIYF. CDR3 bases: TGTGCCAGCAGCTTAGTGGTCAGGGGCTCGGACACCATATATTTT.

The chain recombines TRBV11-2 with TRBJ1-1; D may be TRBD1 (5 bases). Trimming took off 5 bases at V and 4 bases at J, with 8 bases between the two ends. The CDR3 is made up of 12 amino acids. The germline CDR1 and CDR2 sequences are SGHAT and FQNNGV. CDR3 coding DNA: TGTGCCAGCAGCCCGGGGGGCACTGAAGCTTTCTTT. This encodes CASSPGGTEAFF.

The chain joins TRBV15 to TRBJ1-6; no reliable D call. V was pared by 0 bases and J by 9 bases, with 15 bases between. Germline CDR1 and CDR2: LNHNV and YYDKDF (reference sequence). This CDR3 region has 16 residues. In DNA, the CDR3 is TGTGCCACCAGCAGAGATCTAGTTGGTTCTGGTTCACCCCTCCACTTT. This gives the protein CATSRDLVGSGSPLHF.

The J gene is TRBJ2-3, the V gene TRBV7-2; 7 bases are a match to TRBD2. The CDR3 has 17 residues. The trim removed 4 bases at V and 0 bases at J, leaving 10 bases unmatched. CDR1 is SGHTA and CDR2 is FQGNSA in the germline V gene. The CDR3 loop is CASSSRRGSGSTDTQYF. The CDR3 nucleotides are TGTGCCAGCAGCTCCCGCCGAGGTAGCGGGAGCACAGATACGCAGTATTTT. Combining the CDR3 with reference TRBV7-2 and TRBJ2-3 gives the whole variable domain GAGVSQSPSNKVTEKGKDVELRCDPISGHTALYWYRQSLGQGLEFLIYFQGNSAPDKSGLPSDRFSAERTGGSVSTLTIQRTQQEDSAVYLCASSSRRGSGSTDTQYFGPGTRLTVL.

The chain links TRBV4-2 to TRBJ2-3; TRBD2 aligns across 10 bases. V was clipped by 0 bases and J by 2 bases; unmatched bases: 14. CDR3 size: 20 residues. Germline V lookup: CDR1 LGHNA, CDR2 YNFKEQ. CDR3 nucleotide sequence: TGTGCCAGCAGCCAAGATAGATCCTTTAGCGGGGGGTCCCACACAGATACGCAGTATTTT. This sequence encodes CASSQDRSFSGGSHTDTQYF.

J is TRBJ2-2 and V is TRBV11-3, with 8 positions matching TRBD1. V trimming: 0 bases; J trimming: 7 bases; junction bases outside the gene matches: 7. This CDR3 is 16 amino acids long. CDR1 and CDR2 from the germline V gene are SGHNT and YENEEA. This CDR3 reads CASSLEDRVFGGELFF. The CDR3, as DNA: TGTGCCAGCAGCTTAGAGGACAGGGTTTTTGGCGGGGAGCTGTTTTTT.

The chain has TRBV9 and TRBJ2-1; tentative D call: TRBD1 (5 bases). CDR3 length: 14 amino acids. V lost 3 bases, J lost 10 bases, and 17 bases lay in between. Germline V lookup: CDR1 SGDLS, CDR2 YYNGEE. The CDR3 DNA is TGTGCCAGCAGCGAGGGGCCTAGGGCCGGGGAGCAGTTCTTC. Its translation is CASSEGPRAGEQFF.

This clone was detected only once. The chain is built from TRBV6-5 and TRBJ2-7, with 12 positions matching TRBD2. Looked up from germline, CDR1 is MNHEY and CDR2 is SVGAGI. The V and J ends lost 2 bases and 4 bases, in that order; junction bases with no gene match: 6. This CDR3 comprises 16 residues. This CDR3 is CASSYLTSGGHYEQYF. In DNA form, the CDR3 reads TGTGCCAGCAGTTACCTAACTAGCGGGGGGCATTACGAGCAGTACTTC.

This clone was seen only once. This chain links TRBV9 with TRBJ2-2; D may be TRBD2 (6 bases). The V and J ends lost 0 bases and 4 bases respectively, with 13 bases between them. Germline V gives CDR1 SGDLS, CDR2 YYNGEE. This CDR3 has 16 residues. Written as DNA, the CDR3 is TGTGCCAGCAGCGTAGCCTCCTCCGGGAGCACCGGGGAGCTGTTTTTT. It is translated as CASSVASSGSTGELFF.

This clone was seen a few times. The V and J genes are TRBV28 and TRBJ2-7; 11 positions match TRBD2. The CDR3 has 14 residues. V dropped 2 bases and J dropped 11; count of bases not matched to a gene: 8. CDR1 is MDHEN, CDR2 SYDVKM, per germline. The CDR3 protein is CASSLLAGGQREYF. For the CDR3, the DNA is TGTGCCAGCAGTTTACTAGCGGGGGGCCAGAGGGAGTACTTC.

Only one count was recorded for this clone. Here the CDR3 DNA reads TGTGCCAGCTCACCACGGGAGAGCACCCAAGAGACCCAGTACTTC. This gives the protein CASSPRESTQETQYF. The chain carries TRBV18 and TRBJ2-5; D may be TRBD2 (5 bases). The CDR3 sequence is 15 residues long. CDR1 is KGHSH and CDR2 is LQKENI in the germline V gene. The V and J ends lost 1 base and 1 base respectively, with 10 bases between them.

The chain has TRBV5-1 and TRBJ2-7, with TRBD2 identical over 11 bases. This CDR3 region has 15 residues. From germline, CDR1 is SGHRS and CDR2 YFSETQ. V lost 5 bases to trimming and J lost 0 bases; unmatched junction nucleotides: 4. The CDR3 sequence is CASRPGTSGSYEQYF. The DNA for the CDR3 is TGCGCCAGCAGACCCGGGACTAGCGGCTCCTACGAGCAGTACTTC.

The chain uses TRBV12-3 or TRBV12-4 and TRBJ2-1, with TRBD2 matching 7 bases. V was pared by 3 bases and J by 7 bases, with 3 bases of the junction left unmatched. This CDR3 has 13 residues. CDR3 sequence (DNA): TGTGCCAGCAGTTTCGCTAGCGGTAATGAGCAGTTCTTC. This sequence encodes CASSFASGNEQFF.

The rearrangement uses TRBV11-2 and TRBJ2-7, with D maybe TRBD2 (6 bases). Germline V gene lookup returns CDR1 SGHAT and CDR2 FQNNGV. The V and J ends lost 6 bases and 6 bases respectively, with 21 bases between them. This CDR3 comprises 15 residues. In DNA form, the CDR3 reads TGTGCCAGCAGAGGGCGGGATCAGACCCGAGCCGAGCAGTACGTC. Amino acid sequence: CASRGRDQTRAEQYV.

The chain recombines TRBV5-8 with TRBJ1-1; D uncertain. Germline lookup yields CDR1 SGHTS and CDR2 YDEGEE. V gave up 0 bases and J gave up 2 bases, with 8 bases separating them. The length of the CDR3 is 14 residues. Here the CDR3 DNA reads TGTGCCAGCAGCTTGGTAAACAGAAACACTGAAGCTTTCTTT. Its protein is CASSLVNRNTEAFF.